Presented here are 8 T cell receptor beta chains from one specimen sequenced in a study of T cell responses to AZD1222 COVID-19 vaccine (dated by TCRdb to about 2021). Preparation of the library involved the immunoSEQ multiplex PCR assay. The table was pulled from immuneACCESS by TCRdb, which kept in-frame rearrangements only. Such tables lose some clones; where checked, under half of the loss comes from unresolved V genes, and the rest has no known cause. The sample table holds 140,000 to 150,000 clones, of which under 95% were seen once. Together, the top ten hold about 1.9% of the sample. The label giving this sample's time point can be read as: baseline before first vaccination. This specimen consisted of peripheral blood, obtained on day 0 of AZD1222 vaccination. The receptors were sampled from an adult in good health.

DNA of the CDR3: TGCGCCAGCAGCCCGACTAGCGGAAACAATGAGCAGTTCTTC. Translation gives CASSPTSGNNEQFF. The chain joins TRBV5-1 to TRBJ2-1; 9 nucleotides line up with TRBD2. J gave up 5 bases and V 4 bases, and 4 bases lay outside the gene matches. The CDR3 consists of 14 residues. Looked up from germline, CDR1 is SGHRS and CDR2 is YFSETQ.

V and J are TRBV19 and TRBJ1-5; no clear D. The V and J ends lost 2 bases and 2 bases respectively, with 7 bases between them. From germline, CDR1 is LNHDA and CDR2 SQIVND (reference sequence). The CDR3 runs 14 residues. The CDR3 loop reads CASSISARNQPQHF. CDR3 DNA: TGTGCCAGTAGTATATCGGCGCGCAATCAGCCCCAGCATTTT.

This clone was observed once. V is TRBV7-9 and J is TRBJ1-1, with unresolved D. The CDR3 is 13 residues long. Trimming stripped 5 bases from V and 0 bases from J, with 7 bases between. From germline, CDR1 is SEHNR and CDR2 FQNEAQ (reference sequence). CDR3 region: CASSQTLNTEAFF. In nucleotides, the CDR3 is TGTGCCAGCAGCCAGACACTGAACACTGAAGCTTTCTTT.

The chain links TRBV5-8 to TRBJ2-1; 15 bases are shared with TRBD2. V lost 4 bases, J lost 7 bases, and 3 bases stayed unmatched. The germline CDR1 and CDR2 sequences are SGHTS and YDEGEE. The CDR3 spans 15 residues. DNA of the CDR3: TGTGCCAGCAGCCCGGGGACTAGCGGGAGGAATGAGCAGTTCTTC. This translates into CASSPGTSGRNEQFF.

CDR3 DNA sequence: TGTGCCAGCAGTGAAGGAATAGTGAGGTCTGGGGAAAAACTGTTTTTT. This gives the protein CASSEGIVRSGEKLFF. J is TRBJ1-4 and V is TRBV6-1, with D hard to call. The V end lost 1 base, the J end lost 8 bases, and 17 bases lay between the germline ends. This CDR3 has 16 amino acids. Germline CDR1 and CDR2: MNHNS and SASEGT.

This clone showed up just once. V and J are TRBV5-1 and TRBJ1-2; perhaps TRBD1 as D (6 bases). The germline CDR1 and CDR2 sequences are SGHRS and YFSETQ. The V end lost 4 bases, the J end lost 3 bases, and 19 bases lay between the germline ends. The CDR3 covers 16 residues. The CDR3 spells CASSPLPGDTYYGYTF. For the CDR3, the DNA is TGCGCCAGCAGCCCCCTACCCGGGGACACATACTATGGCTACACCTTC.

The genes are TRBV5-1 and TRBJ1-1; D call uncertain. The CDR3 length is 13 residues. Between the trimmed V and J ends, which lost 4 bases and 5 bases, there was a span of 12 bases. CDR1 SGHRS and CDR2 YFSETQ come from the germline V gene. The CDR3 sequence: CASSPSESTEAFF. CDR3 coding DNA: TGCGCCAGCAGCCCTTCTGAGAGTACTGAAGCTTTCTTT.

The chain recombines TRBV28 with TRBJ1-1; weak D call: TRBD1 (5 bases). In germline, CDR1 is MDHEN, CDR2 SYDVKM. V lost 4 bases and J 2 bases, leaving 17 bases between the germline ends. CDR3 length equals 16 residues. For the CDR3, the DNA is TGTGCCAGCAGTTCTCTCGGGGACGTACCAAACACTGAAGCTTTCTTT. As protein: CASSSLGDVPNTEAFF. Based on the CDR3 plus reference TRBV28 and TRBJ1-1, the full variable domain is DVKVTQSSRYLVKRTGEKVFLECVQDMDHENMFWYRQDPGLGLRLIYFSYDVKMKEKGDIPEGYSVSREKKERFSLILESASTNQTSMYLCASSSLGDVPNTEAFFGQGTRLTVV.